This is a list of T cell receptor beta chains from one sample in a study of CD8 T cells in ankylosing spondylitis. Each CDR3 protein gets one entry after TCRdb re-called the 5' RACE reads with MiXCR. The data contain fewer than 350,000 distinct CDR3 sequences, around a tenth of them singletons. Sequenced input: blood, either unsorted or a sorted T cell fraction (not recorded which). All receptors derive from a female donor with ankylosing spondylitis or in good health (not recorded which). The CDR3 runs from the conserved cysteine through the conserved F or W. D genes are given only for firm matches. A row's size may be missing; if present it is once, few, many or a size class.

j_call,clone_size,v_call,d_call,cdr3_nt,cdr3_aa
TRBJ2-2,many,TRBV10-3,TRBD1,TGTGCCATCAACGTAAACAGGGGCGACCGGGTGGGGACCGGGGAGCTGTTTTTT,CAINVNRGDRVGTGELFF
TRBJ2-2,few,TRBV6-1,TRBD1,TGTGCCAGCAGTGTACGGACAGGGAGGTTAACCGGGGAGCTGTTTTTT,CASSVRTGRLTGELFF
TRBJ1-2,-,TRBV27,-,TGTGCCAGCAGTAGACAGTCTAACTATGGCTACACCTTC,CASSRQSNYGYTF
TRBJ2-3,many,TRBV27,TRBD2,TGTGCCAGCAGGATGACTAGCGGGGGGATAGATACGCAGTATTTT,CASRMTSGGIDTQYF
TRBJ2-7,-,TRBV6-2/TRBV6-3,-,TGTGCCAGCAGAGAAACAGGGAGCGAGCAGTACTTC,CASRETGSEQYF
TRBJ2-5,many,TRBV5-1,-,TGCGCCAGCAGCAATGGGCCGGGGAACCAAGAGACCCAGTACTTC,CASSNGPGNQETQYF
TRBJ1-1,many,TRBV6-1,-,TGTGCCAGCCAGGTATTGAGGGGCGTTGAAGCTTTCTTT,CASQVLRGVEAFF
TRBJ1-5,many,TRBV20-1,TRBD1,TGCAGTGCTCCCATCCGACAGGGGAACAATCAGCCCCAGCATTTT,CSAPIRQGNNQPQHF
TRBJ2-3,many,TRBV20-1,-,TGCAGTGCTAGAGCTGGGGCCCTTGCAGATACGCAGTATTTT,CSARAGALADTQYF
TRBJ2-1,-,TRBV2,TRBD2,TGTGCCAGCTTGGGACTAGCGGGAGGGGGGGTCTACAATGAGCAGTTCTTC,CASLGLAGGGVYNEQFF
TRBJ2-7,-,TRBV5-1,-,TGCGCCAGCAGCCATAGCCTACCGGGACACGGCCTGGGGGAAGACTACGAGCAGTACTTC,CASSHSLPGHGLGEDYEQYF
TRBJ2-3,many,TRBV15,-,TGTGCCACCAGCACCGCTCCGGCTGATACGCAGTATTTT,CATSTAPADTQYF
TRBJ2-7,-,TRBV6-6,-,TGTGCCAGCAGTTACGATTTTGGGTACGAGCAGTACTTC,CASSYDFGYEQYF
TRBJ1-4,-,TRBV15,-,TGTGCCACCAGCAGGGAGGGAGGGCTTGAAAAACTGTTTTTT,CATSREGGLEKLFF
TRBJ2-1,-,TRBV12-3/TRBV12-4,-,TGTGCCAGCAGTCCCCGCAGGGGGGCCAGCTCCTACAATGAGCAGTTCTTC,CASSPRRGASSYNEQFF
TRBJ2-5,-,TRBV5-4,-,TGTGCCAGCACCCGGTGGGCCGGAGAGACCCAGTACTTC,CASTRWAGETQYF
TRBJ2-1,-,TRBV15,TRBD2,TGTGCCACCAGCCGAGGGACCGGGACTAGCGGGAGGAATGAGCAGTTCTTC,CATSRGTGTSGRNEQFF
TRBJ2-2,-,TRBV9,TRBD2,TGTGCCAGCAGCGTAGTAACGGGGGGGTCTGGCACCGGGGAGCTGTTTTTT,CASSVVTGGSGTGELFF
TRBJ2-6,many,TRBV5-1,TRBD2,TGCGCCAGCAGCTTCCTAGCGGGAGAGAACTCTGGGGCCAACGTCCTGACTTTC,CASSFLAGENSGANVLTF
TRBJ2-3,many,TRBV5-1,TRBD1,TGCGCCAGCAGCGGACAGGCCACAGATACGCAGTATTTT,CASSGQATDTQYF
TRBJ1-3,many,TRBV18,TRBD1,TGTGCCAGCTCCCCGGTAACAGGGGAAAGCTCTGGAAACACCATATATTTT,CASSPVTGESSGNTIYF
TRBJ2-3,many,TRBV20-1,-,TGCAGCCTACCGGGGATAACCCGCACAGATACGCAGTATTTT,CSLPGITRTDTQYF
TRBJ2-1,-,TRBV28,-,TGTGCCAGCAGCCCCGGGGGATCGCTAAGTGCTGAGCAGTTCTTC,CASSPGGSLSAEQFF
TRBJ2-1,many,TRBV20-1,-,TGCAGTGCTCCTCAACTCTGGAATGAGCAGTTCTTC,CSAPQLWNEQFF
TRBJ2-1,few,TRBV5-1,-,TGCGCCAGCAGCTTGGGAGGCAGCAACAATGAGCAGTTCTTC,CASSLGGSNNEQFF
TRBJ2-3,-,TRBV20-1,-,TGCAGTGCTAGAGAAAGCTCTGTCGATACGCAGTATTTT,CSARESSVDTQYF
TRBJ1-1,few,TRBV4-2,TRBD1,TGTGCCAGCAGCCACGACAGGGGGAACACTGAAGCTTTCTTT,CASSHDRGNTEAFF
TRBJ2-3,-,TRBV20-1,TRBD2,TGCAGTGCTAGAGATCGTAGCGGGAGGGCCTTCTTTATCACAGATACGCAGTATTTT,CSARDRSGRAFFITDTQYF
TRBJ1-1,many,TRBV15,-,TGTGCCACCAGCAGAGATCGATTATGGGGGGCTGAAGCTTTCTTT,CATSRDRLWGAEAFF
TRBJ2-1,many,TRBV7-6,-,TGTGCCAGCACCCCGTGGGGGGAACGATTGAATGAGCAGTTCTTC,CASTPWGERLNEQFF
TRBJ1-5,many,TRBV20-1,-,TGCAGTGCTAGACATAGCAATCAGCCCCAGCATTTT,CSARHSNQPQHF
TRBJ2-7,few,TRBV5-1,-,TGCGCCAGCAGCTTGGATGGAGACTCCTACGAGCAGTACTTC,CASSLDGDSYEQYF
TRBJ2-1,few,TRBV20-1,TRBD2,TGCAGTGCTAGAGATATAACTAGCGGGAGGTCCAGCTCCTACAATGAGCAGTTCTTC,CSARDITSGRSSSYNEQFF
TRBJ1-1,many,TRBV7-6,TRBD1,TGTGCCAGCAGCTTAGCAAGGGACAGGGGAACAGGAGCTTTCTTT,CASSLARDRGTGAFF
TRBJ2-3,many,TRBV20-1,-,TGCAGTGCTAGAGAGTCGGGAGGCACAGATACGCAGTATTTT,CSARESGGTDTQYF
TRBJ2-5,many,TRBV12-3/TRBV12-4,-,TGTGCCAGCAGCCGATCGTATGGAGAGACCCAGTACTTC,CASSRSYGETQYF
TRBJ1-5,many,TRBV20-1,-,TGCAGTGCCTCGGGGGGTGATCAGCCCCAGCATTTT,CSASGGDQPQHF
TRBJ2-7,many,TRBV4-3,TRBD1,TGCGCCAGCAGCCTATCCGGGACAGGCTCCTACGAGCAGTACTTC,CASSLSGTGSYEQYF
TRBJ2-1,many,TRBV24-1,TRBD2,TGTGCCACCAGAGGGACTAGCGGGACGAATGAGCAGTTCTTC,CATRGTSGTNEQFF
TRBJ1-4,many,TRBV20-1,-,TGCAGTGCTTTGGACAGCTCAGGAGAAAAACTGTTTTTT,CSALDSSGEKLFF
TRBJ2-3,-,TRBV12-3/TRBV12-4,TRBD2,TGTGCCAGCACCCAATATGGCGGGGGGACAGATACGCAGTATTTT,CASTQYGGGTDTQYF
TRBJ2-5,many,TRBV5-1,-,TGCGCCAGCAGCTTCGGGGATCCCCTGGAGACCCAGTACTTC,CASSFGDPLETQYF
TRBJ2-7,-,TRBV5-5,-,TGTGCCAGCAGCCCGCTGACAGTAGCCTACGAGCAGTACTTC,CASSPLTVAYEQYF
TRBJ2-1,-,TRBV6-2/TRBV6-3,TRBD2,TGTGCCAGCAGTTACCCGGCGGCGGGAGGATCCCACAATGAGCAGTTCTTC,CASSYPAAGGSHNEQFF
TRBJ2-5,-,TRBV7-6,TRBD2,TGTGCCAGCAGCTCCGCCGAACCTTGGACTAGCCTTGGGGAGACCCAGTACTTC,CASSSAEPWTSLGETQYF
TRBJ2-3,many,TRBV12-3/TRBV12-4,TRBD2,TGTGCCAGCAGTCCCAGCGGGGTGGGGCTAGATACGCAGTATTTT,CASSPSGVGLDTQYF
TRBJ2-3,many,TRBV20-1,-,TGCAGTGCTAGAGAAACTAGCACAGATACGCAGTATTTT,CSARETSTDTQYF
TRBJ2-5,-,TRBV24-1,-,TGTGCCACCAGTGATTGGGACAAGGAGACCCAGTACTTC,CATSDWDKETQYF
TRBJ2-7,-,TRBV4-2,-,TGTGCCAGCAGCCCCGGACTCCACGAGCAGTACTTC,CASSPGLHEQYF
TRBJ2-4,many,TRBV20-1,TRBD2,TGCAGTGCTACTAGGGGACTAGCGGCTATTCAGTACTTC,CSATRGLAAIQYF
TRBJ1-2,many,TRBV5-1,-,TGCGCCAGCAGCCCCCGGGGAAGCAATGGCTACACCTTC,CASSPRGSNGYTF
TRBJ1-1,many,TRBV12-3/TRBV12-4,-,TGTGCCAGCAGCCCTGATGGGACACTGAACACTGAAGCTTTCTTT,CASSPDGTLNTEAFF
TRBJ2-2,few,TRBV7-2,-,TGTGCCAGCAGCCGAAACTGGGGGAACACCGGGGAGCTGTTTTTT,CASSRNWGNTGELFF